The next 14 T cell receptor beta chains were all read from a single sample in a study of CD8+ T cells in alopecia areata. RNA, once extracted, was reverse transcribed into cDNA for use as the sequencing template. Profiled with immunoSEQ multiplex PCR; TCRdb holds only in-frame clones, not every one. This table has about 190,000 clones, about three fifths appearing once. Treatment here: oral pan-JAK inhibitor, 5-10 mg twice daily. Sequences were derived from CD4+ T cells sorted from blood, sampled at week 4, from a patient treated with tofacitinib. These receptors all come from a human donor with alopecia areata.

The gene calls are TRBV7-9 and TRBJ2-4; 12 bases fit TRBD2. This CDR3 is built from 19 residues. Germline V gene sequence: CDR1 SEHNR, CDR2 FQNEAQ (reference sequence). Unmatched junction bases numbered 8, after V lost 1 base and J lost 1 base. The DNA for the CDR3 is TGTGCCAGCAGCTTAGTGCTAGCGGGAGGGCCTTTGGCCAAAAACATTCAGTACTTC. It encodes CASSLVLAGGPLAKNIQYF.

V usage is TRBV4-3 and J usage is TRBJ2-7; 9 positions match TRBD1. The CDR3 totals 14 residues. Unmatched junction bases numbered 9, after V lost 6 bases and J lost 6 bases. Germline V gene lookup returns CDR1 LGHNA and CDR2 YSLEER. The CDR3 bases are TGCGCCAGCAGTCTGGGGACAGGGCGCGTCGAGCAGTACTTC. This codes for CASSLGTGRVEQYF.

The chain uses TRBV29-1 and TRBJ1-2; 7 nucleotides line up with TRBD1. This CDR3 is built from 13 residues. CDR1 SQVTM and CDR2 ANQGSEA come from the germline V gene. J was trimmed by 4 bases and V by 6 bases; bases with no gene match: 8. The DNA for the CDR3 is TGCAGCGTCGGGACAGACCTTTCCTATGGCTACACCTTC. This encodes CSVGTDLSYGYTF.

This chain joins TRBV10-3 and TRBJ2-7, with D unresolved. The germline V gene encodes CDR1 ENHRY and CDR2 SYGVKD. The CDR3 consists of 14 residues. The V and J ends lost 2 bases and 5 bases respectively, with 13 bases between them. The CDR3, as DNA: TGTGCCATCAGTGAGGGAGAGTTGGGAAACGAGCAGTACTTC. It yields the protein CAISEGELGNEQYF.

V is TRBV29-1 and J is TRBJ1-1; D might be TRBD1 (5 bases). Trimming shortened V by 4 bases and J by 5 bases, and 14 bases separated the two germline ends. Germline CDR1 SQVTM, CDR2 ANQGSEA. The CDR3 is 13 residues long. CDR3 in DNA: TGCAGCGTTGGACAGACGATCGGGACTGAAGCTTTCTTT. This translates into CSVGQTIGTEAFF.

J is TRBJ2-5 and V is TRBV30; maybe TRBD1 (6 bases). The CDR3 is 13 residues long. V lost 0 bases and J lost 9, with 14 bases in between. In germline, CDR1 is GTSNPN, CDR2 SVGIG (reference sequence). DNA for the CDR3: TGTGCCTGGAGTGTACGGCAGGGGTATTCCCAGTACTTC. This translates into CAWSVRQGYSQYF.

The rearrangement uses TRBV7-2 and TRBJ1-5; 10 positions match TRBD1. The junction had 4 bases not matched to a gene; V was cut back by 2 bases and J by 6 bases. CDR1 is SGHTA, CDR2 FQGNSA, per germline. This CDR3 has 15 residues. As DNA, the CDR3 is TGTGCCAGCAGCTTAAGACAGGGGGCAGGTCAGCCCCAGCATTTT. Its protein is CASSLRQGAGQPQHF.

The chain combines TRBV30 with TRBJ1-3; weak D call: TRBD1 (6 bases). This CDR3 has 17 amino acids. Germline values: CDR1 GTSNPN, CDR2 SVGIG (reference sequence). V was pared by 1 base and J by 3 bases, with 19 bases between. In nucleotides, the CDR3 is TGTGCCTGGAGTGCCGACACAGGGCCCCGCAGTGGAAACACCATATATTTT. Its protein product is CAWSADTGPRSGNTIYF.

The rearrangement joins TRBV7-2 to TRBJ2-3; D gene ambiguous. The V gene lost 3 bases and the J gene lost 5 bases, with 9 bases spanning the gap. The CDR3 sequence is 13 residues long. Germline values: CDR1 SGHTA, CDR2 FQGNSA. The CDR3 coding sequence is TGTGCCAGCAGCTTGTTAAGGATAGATACGCAGTATTTT. It encodes CASSLLRIDTQYF.

This clone was recorded once. The chain uses TRBV30 and TRBJ2-1; D is possibly TRBD1 (5 bases). Germline loops: CDR1 GTSNPN, CDR2 SVGIG (reference sequence). V shed 4 bases and J shed 8 bases, with 9 bases lying between them. The CDR3 sequence is 11 residues long. CDR3 DNA sequence: TGTGCCTGGACCGGCAGGGATGAGCAGTTCTTC. Translation: CAWTGRDEQFF.

The chain is built from TRBV27 and TRBJ2-1; no reliable D call. The CDR3 loop spans 12 amino acids. Trimming left V 6 bases short and J 8 bases short, with 11 bases between. CDR1 and CDR2 (germline): MNHEY, SMNVEV (reference sequence). The CDR3 protein is CASSPTRYEQFF. The CDR3 region has the DNA TGTGCCAGCAGCCCAACTCGTTATGAGCAGTTCTTC.

This clone was seen only a few times. The chain uses TRBV7-2 and TRBJ1-5; 8 bases are shared with TRBD1. The ends lost 2 bases at V and 5 bases at J; junction bases unmatched: 5. CDR1 and CDR2 from the germline V gene are SGHTA and FQGNSA. This CDR3 comprises 15 residues. The CDR3 is CASSLNSRGHQPQHF. Here the CDR3 DNA reads TGTGCCAGCAGCTTAAACTCCAGGGGGCATCAGCCCCAGCATTTT. Variable domain in full (rest from reference TRBV7-2 and TRBJ1-5): GAGVSQSPSNKVTEKGKDVELRCDPISGHTALYWYRQSLGQGLEFLIYFQGNSAPDKSGLPSDRFSAERTGGSVSTLTIQRTQQEDSAVYLCASSLNSRGHQPQHFGDGTRLSIL.

The V and J genes are TRBV9 and TRBJ2-7, with 9 bases fitting TRBD2. V lost 3 bases to trimming and J lost 2 bases; unmatched junction nucleotides: 9. This CDR3 is 16 amino acids long. Germline V gene lookup returns CDR1 SGDLS and CDR2 YYNGEE. The CDR3 sequence: CASSAGLAGTTYEQYF. Written as DNA, the CDR3 is TGTGCCAGCAGCGCAGGGCTAGCGGGGACCACCTACGAGCAGTACTTC.

This sequence joins TRBV9 and TRBJ1-3, with D maybe TRBD1 (5 bases). Trimming pared 3 bases from V and 4 bases from J, leaving 11 bases between. From germline, CDR1 is SGDLS and CDR2 YYNGEE. CDR3 length: 14 amino acids. CDR3 residues: CASSGQFSGNTIYF. DNA for the CDR3: TGTGCCAGCAGCGGACAGTTCTCGGGAAACACCATATATTTT.